This TCR beta chain was retrieved from a study of T cell repertoires in cytomegalovirus infection. Via MiXCR, TCRdb re-called the reads, giving one row per CDR3 protein. The table has some 350,000 distinct CDR3 sequences, about 27% seen once. Germline-derived CDR1 and CDR2 are MNHEY and SMNVEV (reference sequence). The CDR3 has 13 amino acids. V lost 0 bases and J lost 5, with 8 bases in between. General observations from the study: Dominant in the ex vivo response were TCR beta clonotypes restricted by HLA-C and specific for CMV.

This clonotype was counted many times. The antigen is not known. The sample was cultured PBMCs, taken from culture after CMV antigen stimulation. V gene TRBV27 combines with J gene TRBJ2-7; D ambiguous. The TCR originated in a human donor in good health (CMV status not recorded). Some clones in this sample may be carry-over from other donors' samples. Written as DNA, the CDR3 is TGTGCCAGCAGTTTATCGAATCTTAACGAGCAGTACTTC. It specifies CASSLSNLNEQYF.